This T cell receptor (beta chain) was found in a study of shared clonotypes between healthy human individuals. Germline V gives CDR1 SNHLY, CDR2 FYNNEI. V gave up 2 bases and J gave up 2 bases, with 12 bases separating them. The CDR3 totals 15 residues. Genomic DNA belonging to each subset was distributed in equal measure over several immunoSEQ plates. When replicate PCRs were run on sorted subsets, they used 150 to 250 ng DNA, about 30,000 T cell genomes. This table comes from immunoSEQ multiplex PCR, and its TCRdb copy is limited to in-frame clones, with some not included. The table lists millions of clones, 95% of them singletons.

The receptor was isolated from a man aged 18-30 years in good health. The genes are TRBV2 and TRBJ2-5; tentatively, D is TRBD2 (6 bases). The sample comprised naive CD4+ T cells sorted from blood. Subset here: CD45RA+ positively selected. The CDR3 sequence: CASSEQGLVQETQYF. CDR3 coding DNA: TGTGCCAGCAGTGAACAGGGACTCGTACAAGAGACCCAGTACTTC.